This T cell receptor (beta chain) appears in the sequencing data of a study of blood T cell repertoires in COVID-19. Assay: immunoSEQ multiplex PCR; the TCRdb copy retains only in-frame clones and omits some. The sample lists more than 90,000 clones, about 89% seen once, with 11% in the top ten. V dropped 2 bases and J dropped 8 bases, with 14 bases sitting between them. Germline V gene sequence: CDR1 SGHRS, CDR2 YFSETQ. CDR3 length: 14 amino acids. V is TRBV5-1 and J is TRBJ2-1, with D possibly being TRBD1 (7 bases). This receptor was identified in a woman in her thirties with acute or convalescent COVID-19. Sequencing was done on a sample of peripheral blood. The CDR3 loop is CASSFNTGEDEQFF. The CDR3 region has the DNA TGCGCCAGCAGCTTCAATACAGGGGAGGATGAGCAGTTCTTC.